The entry below gives a single TCR beta chain sequence along with its context. The validation cohort, a group of around 130 subjects, included the donors and was separate from the roughly 670-subject first cohort. This CDR3 has 12 residues. CDR1 is MNHNS and CDR2 is SASEGT in the germline V gene. Trimming cost V 7 bases and J 10 bases; bases outside gene matches: 7. This record comes from a study of cytomegalovirus exposure and HLA in healthy donors. Produced via immunoSEQ multiplex PCR; TCRdb's table is partial and in-frame only. The sample holds 220,000 or so clones; approximately 80% are singletons and the top ten take about an eighth.

J is TRBJ1-5 and V is TRBV6-1; 7 bases map to TRBD1. The TCR originated in a woman under 40 in good health and CMV-seropositive. Specimen: PBMCs. CDR3 loop: CASTEGARPQHF. The CDR3 DNA sequence: TGTGCCAGCACCGAGGGGGCCCGACCCCAGCATTTT.